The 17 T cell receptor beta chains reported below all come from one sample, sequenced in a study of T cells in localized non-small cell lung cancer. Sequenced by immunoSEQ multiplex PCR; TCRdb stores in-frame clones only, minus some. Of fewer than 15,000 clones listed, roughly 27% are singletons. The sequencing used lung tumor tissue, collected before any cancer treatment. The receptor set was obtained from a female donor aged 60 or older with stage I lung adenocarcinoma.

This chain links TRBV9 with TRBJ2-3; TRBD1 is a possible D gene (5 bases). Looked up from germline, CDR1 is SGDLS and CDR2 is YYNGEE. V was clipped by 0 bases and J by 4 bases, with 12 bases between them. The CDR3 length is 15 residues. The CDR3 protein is CASSVASQGSDTQYF. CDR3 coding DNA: TGTGCCAGCAGCGTAGCTTCTCAGGGCTCAGATACGCAGTATTTT.

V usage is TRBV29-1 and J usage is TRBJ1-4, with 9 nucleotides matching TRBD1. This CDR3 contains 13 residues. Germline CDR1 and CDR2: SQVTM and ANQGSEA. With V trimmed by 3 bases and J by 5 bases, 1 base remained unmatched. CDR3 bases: TGCAGCGTTGATGGGACAGGGAATGAAAAACTGTTTTTT. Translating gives CSVDGTGNEKLFF.

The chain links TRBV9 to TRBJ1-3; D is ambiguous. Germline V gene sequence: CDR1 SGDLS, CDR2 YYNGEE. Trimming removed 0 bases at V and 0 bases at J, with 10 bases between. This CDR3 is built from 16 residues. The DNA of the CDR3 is TGTGCCAGCAGCGTAGCTGGGCCCTACTCTGGAAACACCATATATTTT. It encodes CASSVAGPYSGNTIYF.

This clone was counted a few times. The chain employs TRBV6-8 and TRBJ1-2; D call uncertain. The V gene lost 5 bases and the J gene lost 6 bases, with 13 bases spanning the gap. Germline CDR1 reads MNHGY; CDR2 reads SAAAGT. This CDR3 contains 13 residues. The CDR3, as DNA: TGTGCCAGCAGTAGCTTCGGATCCCATGGCTACACCTTC. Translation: CASSSFGSHGYTF.

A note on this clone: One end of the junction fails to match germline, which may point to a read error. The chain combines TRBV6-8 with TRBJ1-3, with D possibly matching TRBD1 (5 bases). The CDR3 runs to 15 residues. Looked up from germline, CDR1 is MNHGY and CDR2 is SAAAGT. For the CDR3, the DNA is TGTGCCATCAGTGGGGGAATTATCTCTGGAAACACCATATATTTT. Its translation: CAISGGIISGNTIYF.

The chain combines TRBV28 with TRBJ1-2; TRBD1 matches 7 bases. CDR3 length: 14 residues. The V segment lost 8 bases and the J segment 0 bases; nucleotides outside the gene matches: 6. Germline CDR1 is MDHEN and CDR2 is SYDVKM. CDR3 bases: TGTGCCAGCCGATCGGGACAGTCTAACTATGGCTACACCTTC. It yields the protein CASRSGQSNYGYTF.

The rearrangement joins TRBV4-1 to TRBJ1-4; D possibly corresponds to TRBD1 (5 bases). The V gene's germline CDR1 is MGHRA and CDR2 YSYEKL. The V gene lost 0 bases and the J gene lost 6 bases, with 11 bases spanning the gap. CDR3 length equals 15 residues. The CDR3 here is CASSQDEGRDEKLFF. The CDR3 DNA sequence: TGCGCCAGCAGCCAAGATGAGGGGAGGGATGAAAAACTGTTTTTT.

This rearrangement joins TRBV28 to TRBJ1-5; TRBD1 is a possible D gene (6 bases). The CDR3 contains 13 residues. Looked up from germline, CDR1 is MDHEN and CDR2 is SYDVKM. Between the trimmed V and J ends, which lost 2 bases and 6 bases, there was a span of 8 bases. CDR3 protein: CASSLGGAQPQHF. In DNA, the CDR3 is TGTGCCAGCAGTTTAGGGGGGGCTCAGCCCCAGCATTTT.

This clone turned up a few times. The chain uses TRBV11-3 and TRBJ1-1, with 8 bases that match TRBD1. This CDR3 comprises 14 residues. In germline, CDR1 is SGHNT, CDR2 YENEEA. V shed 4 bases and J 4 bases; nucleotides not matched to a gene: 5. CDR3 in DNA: TGTGCCAGCAGCTACGGACAGGGAAGCACTGAAGCTTTCTTT. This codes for CASSYGQGSTEAFF.

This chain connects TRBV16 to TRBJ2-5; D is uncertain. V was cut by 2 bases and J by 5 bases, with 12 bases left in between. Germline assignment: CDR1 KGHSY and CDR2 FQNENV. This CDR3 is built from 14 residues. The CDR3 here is CASSQMAYRETQYF. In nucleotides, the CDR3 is TGTGCCAGCAGCCAAATGGCCTACCGGGAGACCCAGTACTTC.

The CDR3 spells CAWSLPGDGRYNEQFF. Written as DNA, the CDR3 is TGTGCCTGGAGTCTCCCGGGGGACGGGAGATACAATGAGCAGTTCTTC. The chain recombines TRBV30 with TRBJ2-1; maybe TRBD2 (6 bases). The CDR3 totals 16 residues. With 2 bases removed from V and 4 bases from J, the gap between germline ends came to 18 bases. The V gene's germline CDR1 is GTSNPN and CDR2 SVGIG (reference sequence).

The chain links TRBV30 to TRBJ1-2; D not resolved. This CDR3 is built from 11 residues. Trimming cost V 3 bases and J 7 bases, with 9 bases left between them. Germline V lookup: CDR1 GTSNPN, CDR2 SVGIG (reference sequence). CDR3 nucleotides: TGTGCCTGGAGCGGGAGTAGTGGCTACACCTTC. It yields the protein CAWSGSSGYTF.

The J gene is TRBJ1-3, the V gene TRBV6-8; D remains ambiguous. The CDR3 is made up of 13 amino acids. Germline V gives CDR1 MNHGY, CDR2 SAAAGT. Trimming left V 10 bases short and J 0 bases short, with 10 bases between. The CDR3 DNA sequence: TGTGCCATCGGCTCCAGCTCTGGAAACACCATATATTTT. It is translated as CAIGSSSGNTIYF.

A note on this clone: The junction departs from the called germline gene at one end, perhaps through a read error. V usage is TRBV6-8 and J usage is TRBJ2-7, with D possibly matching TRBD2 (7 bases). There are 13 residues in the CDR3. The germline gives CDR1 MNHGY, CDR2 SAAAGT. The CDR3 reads CAISVGREGGQYF. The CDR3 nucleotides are TGTGCCATCAGTGTGGGCAGGGAGGGGGGGCAGTACTTC.

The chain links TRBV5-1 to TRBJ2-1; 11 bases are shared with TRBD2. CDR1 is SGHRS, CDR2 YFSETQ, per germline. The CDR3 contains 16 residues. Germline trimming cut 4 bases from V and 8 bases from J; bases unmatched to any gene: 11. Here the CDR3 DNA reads TGCGCCAGCAGCACCGGACTTAGCGGGGGGGCATATGAGCAGTTCTTC. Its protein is CASSTGLSGGAYEQFF.

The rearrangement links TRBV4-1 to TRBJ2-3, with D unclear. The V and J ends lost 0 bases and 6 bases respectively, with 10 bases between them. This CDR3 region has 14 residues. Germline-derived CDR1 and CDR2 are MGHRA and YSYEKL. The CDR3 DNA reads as TGCGCCAGCAGCCAAGAGACCCAGGAGGATACGCAGTATTTT. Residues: CASSQETQEDTQYF.

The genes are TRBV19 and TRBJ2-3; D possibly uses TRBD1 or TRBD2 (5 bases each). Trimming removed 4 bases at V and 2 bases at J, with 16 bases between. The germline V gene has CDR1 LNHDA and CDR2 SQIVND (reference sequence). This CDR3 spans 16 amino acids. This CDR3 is CASSKSGPSLTDTQYF. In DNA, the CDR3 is TGTGCCAGTAGTAAATCGGGGCCCTCCCTCACAGATACGCAGTATTTT. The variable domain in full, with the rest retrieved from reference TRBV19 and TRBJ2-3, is DGGITQSPKYLFRKEGQNVTLSCEQNLNHDAMYWYRQDPGQGLRLIYYSQIVNDFQKGDIAEGYSVSREKKESFPLTVTSAQKNPTAFYLCASSKSGPSLTDTQYFGPGTRLTVL.